This T cell receptor (beta chain) stems from a study of blood T cell repertoires in COVID-19. Across the whole study: Researchers got acute and convalescent COVID-19 samples from the United States, Italy and Spain. Nucleic acid was either cDNA or gDNA, and it came from T cells, B-cell-depleted T cells, or PBMCs.

Original methodology: Amplified reference gene primers provided the basis for estimating nucleated cell counts. Generated by immunoSEQ multiplex PCR, the TCRdb table keeps only in-frame clones and is missing some. V and J calls and clone size follow that table, whereas D and trimming were derived from the DNA. This sample carries some 220,000 clones, 82% of them seen once, and the ten largest clones take about 4.8%. Seattle's enrolled individuals joined amid active infection and were then monitored longitudinally. Only a few counts were recorded for this clone. Germline V lookup: CDR1 MDHEN, CDR2 SYDVKM. The CDR3 runs 14 residues. V lost 3 bases to trimming and J lost 4 bases, with 13 bases between them.

The chain uses TRBV28 and TRBJ2-7; D unresolved. The sequence was collected from a woman aged 70 to 79 with COVID-19, enrolled during active disease. The sample comprised peripheral blood. The CDR3, as DNA: TGTGCCAGCAGTTTGCTAGGAAACCGATACGAGCAGTACTTC. As protein: CASSLLGNRYEQYF.